The 30 T cell receptor beta chains below come from one sample, sequenced in a study of cytomegalovirus exposure and HLA in healthy donors. 60 Vbeta and 13 Jbeta primers were used in PCR. Data came from immunoSEQ multiplex PCR; TCRdb stores just in-frame clones and leaves some out. The table includes 95,000 to 150,000 clones, around 73% detected once. The sample consisted of PBMCs. These receptors were taken from a woman in her thirties or forties in good health and CMV-seropositive.

The sample holds a few counts of this clone. This sample also contains other DNA sequences that code for the same CDR3. The CDR3 coding sequence is TGTGCCAGCAGCTTAGCCCACAGGGGGACGTCTGGAAACACCATATATTTT. Translation: CASSLAHRGTSGNTIYF. This chain links TRBV7-2 with TRBJ1-3, with 8 bases lining up with TRBD1. This CDR3 comprises 17 residues. Looked up from germline, CDR1 is SGHTA and CDR2 is FQGNSA. With 0 bases clipped from V and 1 base from J, the junction kept 5 bases outside the gene matches.

The chain combines TRBV5-1 with TRBJ2-1, with 10 bases identical to TRBD2. The junction had 13 bases not matched to a gene; V was cut back by 3 bases and J by 4 bases. Germline CDR1 and CDR2: SGHRS and YFSETQ. This CDR3 region has 18 residues. The CDR3 region is CASSSSSGGNAGYNEQFF. Written as DNA, the CDR3 is TGCGCCAGCAGCTCGTCTAGCGGGGGAAACGCAGGATACAATGAGCAGTTCTTC.

This chain connects TRBV7-7 to TRBJ2-1, with 9 bases that match TRBD1. V dropped 5 bases and J dropped 2; count of bases not matched to a gene: 4. CDR3 length equals 15 residues. Per germline, CDR1 SSHAT and CDR2 FNYEAQ (reference sequence). CDR3 sequence reads: CASSPGQGPYNEQFF. The CDR3 DNA reads TGTGCCAGCAGCCCTGGACAGGGGCCCTACAATGAGCAGTTCTTC.

This clone was detected once. The chain combines TRBV5-8 with TRBJ1-1, with D maybe TRBD1 (5 bases). V shed 0 bases and J shed 4 bases, with 10 bases lying between them. The CDR3 contains 14 residues. The germline V gene has CDR1 SGHTS and CDR2 YDEGEE. For the CDR3, the DNA is TGTGCCAGCAGCTTGGGTCAGGGAGGCACTGAAGCTTTCTTT. Amino acids: CASSLGQGGTEAFF.

The chain has TRBV9 and TRBJ2-3; D is perhaps TRBD2 (7 bases). CDR3 length: 14 amino acids. Germline loops: CDR1 SGDLS, CDR2 YYNGEE. V shed 3 bases and J shed 4 bases, with 12 bases lying between them. The CDR3 here is CASSGGGGADTQYF. The CDR3 nucleotides read TGTGCCAGCAGCGGGGGAGGGGGAGCAGATACGCAGTATTTT.

This chain connects TRBV4-3 to TRBJ2-1; a weak D match, TRBD2 (6 bases). The CDR3 spans 16 residues. V lost 3 bases and J 0 bases, leaving 12 bases between the germline ends. Germline-derived CDR1 and CDR2 are LGHNA and YSLEER. CDR3 coding DNA: TGCGCCAGCAGCCAGGGTAGCGGAAGCTCCTACAATGAGCAGTTCTTC. Its protein product is CASSQGSGSSYNEQFF.

V and J are TRBV2 and TRBJ2-5; D is undetermined. The germline CDR1 and CDR2 sequences are SNHLY and FYNNEI. V was cut by 7 bases and J by 0 bases, with 6 bases left in between. The CDR3 is made up of 12 amino acids. In nucleotides, the CDR3 is TGTGCCAGCAAGGAGAACCAAGAGACCCAGTACTTC. Translation gives CASKENQETQYF.

This chain connects TRBV4-2 to TRBJ2-5, with 10 bases that match TRBD1. CDR3 length: 15 residues. Trimming at V came to 3 bases and at J to 4 bases, leaving 5 bases not matched to a gene. Germline-derived CDR1 and CDR2 are LGHNA and YNFKEQ. The CDR3 protein is CASSQRDRGRETQYF. The CDR3 bases are TGTGCCAGCAGCCAGAGGGACAGGGGAAGAGAGACCCAGTACTTC.

V is TRBV6-5 and J is TRBJ2-3; D is uncertain. Germline values: CDR1 MNHEY, CDR2 SVGAGI. The ends were cut back, 6 bases at V and 8 bases at J, with 12 bases in the middle. The length of the CDR3 is 12 residues. The CDR3 spells CASRNLGGTQYF. CDR3 DNA sequence: TGTGCCAGCAGAAACCTAGGCGGTACGCAGTATTTT.

The chain has TRBV6-1 and TRBJ1-3, with 7 bases fitting TRBD1. Trimming cost V 1 base and J 7 bases; bases outside gene matches: 7. The CDR3 has 15 amino acids. Looked up from germline, CDR1 is MNHNS and CDR2 is SASEGT. CDR3 DNA sequence: TGTGCCAGCAGTGAAGAATGGGACAGCAGGAACACCATATATTTT. Its translation is CASSEEWDSRNTIYF.

This chain joins TRBV5-1 and TRBJ1-6; 8 bases line up with TRBD1. Germline values: CDR1 SGHRS, CDR2 YFSETQ. The V gene end was trimmed by 4 bases and the J gene end by 10 bases; junction bases not matched to a gene: 7. The CDR3 extends over 14 amino acids. The chain's CDR3 is CASSPGQGASPLHF. CDR3 DNA: TGCGCCAGCAGCCCTGGACAGGGAGCCTCACCCCTCCACTTT.

V and J are TRBV27 and TRBJ1-2; 10 bases fit TRBD1. V shed 10 bases, J shed 4 bases, and the junction held 21 bases outside the gene matches. The CDR3 sequence is 18 residues long. CDR1 and CDR2 from the germline V gene are MNHEY and SMNVEV (reference sequence). The CDR3 sequence is CATKGLVGQGVRGYGYTF. In nucleotides, the CDR3 is TGTGCCACAAAGGGGCTTGTCGGACAGGGGGTCCGGGGCTATGGCTACACCTTC.

The chain couples TRBV5-1 to TRBJ1-6; 7 bases fit TRBD1. The CDR3 has 15 amino acids. The ends lost 0 bases at V and 13 bases at J; junction bases unmatched: 10. CDR1 and CDR2 from the germline V gene are SGHRS and YFSETQ. The CDR3, as DNA: TGCGCCAGCAGCTTGGGGGACAGCCAAGGTGGCCCCCTCCACTTT. Protein sequence: CASSLGDSQGGPLHF.

The chain employs TRBV19 and TRBJ1-4, with D tentatively TRBD1 (6 bases). CDR3 size: 20 residues. V was cut by 1 base and J by 5 bases, with 26 bases left in between. Germline CDR1 LNHDA, CDR2 SQIVND (reference sequence). The chain's CDR3 is CASSIAWDAGARAGNEKLFF. The CDR3 bases are TGTGCCAGTAGTATAGCCTGGGATGCAGGGGCTCGTGCCGGGAATGAAAAACTGTTTTTT.

The rearrangement joins TRBV5-6 to TRBJ2-7, with 10 positions matching TRBD1. Germline trimming cut 2 bases from V and 5 bases from J; bases unmatched to any gene: 4. Germline lookup yields CDR1 SGHDT and CDR2 YYEEEE. The CDR3 runs 14 residues. CDR3 protein: CASSFRDRGHEQYF. The CDR3 bases are TGTGCCAGCAGCTTCCGGGACAGGGGACACGAGCAGTACTTC.

Written as DNA, the CDR3 is TGTGCCAGCAGCCCAGGGCCAAGCTGGAACACTGAAGCTTTCTTT. Translated, it gives CASSPGPSWNTEAFF. The chain joins TRBV2 to TRBJ1-1; D may be TRBD1 (5 bases). Germline values: CDR1 SNHLY, CDR2 FYNNEI. V dropped 6 bases and J dropped 1 base, with 15 bases sitting between them. This CDR3 comprises 15 residues. The full variable domain, rest sourced from reference TRBV2 and TRBJ1-1, is EPEVTQTPSHQVTQMGQEVILRCVPISNHLYFYWYRQILGQKVEFLVSFYNNEISEKSEIFDDQFSVERPDGSNFTLKIRSTKLEDSAMYFCASSPGPSWNTEAFFGQGTRLTVV.

The chain recombines TRBV2 with TRBJ2-1; 12 bases align to TRBD2. The CDR3 loop spans 17 amino acids. The V segment lost 10 bases and the J segment 0 bases; nucleotides outside the gene matches: 10. Germline lookup yields CDR1 SNHLY and CDR2 FYNNEI. DNA of the CDR3: TGTGCCAACCCTAGCGGGGGGGGGCAAAGCTCCTACAATGAGCAGTTCTTC. Amino acids: CANPSGGGQSSYNEQFF.

This clone has just one count. This chain joins TRBV5-4 and TRBJ1-2; D is perhaps TRBD1 (6 bases). Germline V gives CDR1 SGHNT, CDR2 YYREEE (reference sequence). CDR3 length: 13 residues. V gave up 4 bases and J gave up 10 bases, with 17 bases separating them. The CDR3 loop reads CASSQRLRGNYTF. In nucleotides, the CDR3 is TGTGCCAGCAGCCAAAGGCTCAGGGGAAACTACACCTTC.

With regard to this clone: The same CDR3 is also encoded by other DNA sequences in this sample. This chain links TRBV2 with TRBJ1-5; 8 bases agree with TRBD1. The CDR3 runs to 14 residues. The V and J ends lost 6 bases and 2 bases, in that order; junction bases with no gene match: 3. From germline, CDR1 is SNHLY and CDR2 FYNNEI. Here the CDR3 DNA reads TGTGCCAGCAGCGGACAGGGTGGCAATCAGCCCCAGCATTTT. As protein: CASSGQGGNQPQHF.

J is TRBJ1-1 and V is TRBV11-1; 7 bases match TRBD1. The length of the CDR3 is 14 residues. Germline values: CDR1 SGHAT, CDR2 FQDESV (reference sequence). Trimming at V came to 5 bases and at J to 1 base, leaving 4 bases not matched to a gene. CDR3 amino acids: CASSRQGGNTEAFF. For the CDR3, the DNA is TGTGCCAGCAGCAGACAGGGAGGGAACACTGAAGCTTTCTTT.

This chain uses TRBV5-1 with TRBJ2-5, with TRBD1 identical over 7 bases. The length of the CDR3 is 16 residues. Trimming removed 4 bases from V and 3 bases from J; junction bases left unmatched: 12. Germline-derived CDR1 and CDR2 are SGHRS and YFSETQ. In DNA form, the CDR3 reads TGCGCCAGCAGCCTAGGAGGTTTAACAGGGGAAGAGACCCAGTACTTC. It specifies CASSLGGLTGEETQYF.

The genes are TRBV5-1 and TRBJ2-3, with D unclear. Trimming cost V 3 bases and J 1 base, with 6 bases left between them. Germline CDR1 and CDR2: SGHRS and YFSETQ. The CDR3 is 13 residues long. The DNA for the CDR3 is TGCGCCAGCAGCTCGCCAGGCACAGATACGCAGTATTTT. Encoded protein: CASSSPGTDTQYF.

This clone has more than one count but fewer than ten. This chain uses TRBV19 with TRBJ1-2; no clear D gene. The germline V and J ends were trimmed by 5 bases and 8 bases, with 21 bases remaining between them. This CDR3 contains 15 residues. The germline V gene has CDR1 LNHDA and CDR2 SQIVND (reference sequence). The CDR3 region is CASSPQNWGGSGYTF. CDR3 DNA sequence: TGTGCCAGTAGTCCCCAGAATTGGGGAGGGAGCGGCTACACCTTC. The complete variable domain, with remaining parts taken from reference TRBV19 and TRBJ1-2, reads DGGITQSPKYLFRKEGQNVTLSCEQNLNHDAMYWYRQDPGQGLRLIYYSQIVNDFQKGDIAEGYSVSREKKESFPLTVTSAQKNPTAFYLCASSPQNWGGSGYTFGSGTRLTVV.

This clone occurred once. The chain joins TRBV5-6 to TRBJ1-2; no clear D gene. V gave up 5 bases and J gave up 8 bases, with 16 bases separating them. Germline V gene sequence: CDR1 SGHDT, CDR2 YYEEEE. The CDR3 loop spans 13 amino acids. The CDR3 DNA is TGTGCCAGCAGTCCCAACCACCTGAGGGGCTACACCTTC. Translating gives CASSPNHLRGYTF.

The count of this clone is one. The V gene is TRBV7-2, the J gene TRBJ1-4; 9 positions agree with TRBD1. The CDR3 is 14 residues long. CDR1 is SGHTA, CDR2 FQGNSA, per germline. V lost 5 bases, J lost 8 bases, and 6 bases stayed unmatched. The CDR3 loop is CASSPGQGQEKLFF. The CDR3 region has the DNA TGTGCCAGCAGCCCGGGACAGGGACAGGAAAAACTGTTTTTT.

The chain combines TRBV5-1 with TRBJ2-5, with TRBD2 matching over 11 bases. Germline-derived CDR1 and CDR2 are SGHRS and YFSETQ. The CDR3 extends over 13 amino acids. The ends lost 7 bases at V and 7 bases at J; junction bases unmatched: 6. The CDR3, as DNA: TGCGCCAGCTATACAACTAGCGGGGGGACCCAGTACTTC. Its protein is CASYTTSGGTQYF.

This clone was observed a single time. The chain is built from TRBV6-5 and TRBJ1-5, with D unresolved. CDR1 MNHEY and CDR2 SVGAGI come from the germline V gene. V lost 8 bases, J lost 4 bases, and 6 bases lay in between. The CDR3 has 11 amino acids. CDR3 in amino acids: CASGPNQPQHF. As DNA, the CDR3 is TGTGCCAGCGGGCCTAATCAGCCCCAGCATTTT.

The rearrangement uses TRBV29-1 and TRBJ1-2; 7 nucleotides align to TRBD1. The trim removed 5 bases at V and 3 bases at J, leaving 6 bases unmatched. The CDR3 extends over 13 amino acids. Germline values: CDR1 SQVTM, CDR2 ANQGSEA. CDR3 DNA: TGCAGCGTTCGCACCGGGACAGACTATGGCTACACCTTC. Translated, it gives CSVRTGTDYGYTF. Full variable domain (outside the CDR3, taken from reference TRBV29-1 and TRBJ1-2): SAVISQKPSRDICQRGTSLTIQCQVDSQVTMMFWYRQQPGQSLTLIATANQGSEATYESGFVIDKFPISRPNLTFSTLTVSNMSPEDSSIYLCSVRTGTDYGYTFGSGTRLTVV.

The rearrangement uses TRBV5-1 and TRBJ2-7; 8 bases are a match to TRBD2. Trimming cost V 4 bases and J 5 bases; bases outside gene matches: 8. Per germline, CDR1 SGHRS and CDR2 YFSETQ. The CDR3 is made up of 14 amino acids. CDR3 amino acids: CASSPRTSSDEQYF. The DNA for the CDR3 is TGCGCCAGCAGCCCACGGACTAGCAGTGACGAGCAGTACTTC.

This sequence joins TRBV6-5 and TRBJ2-1, with D possibly matching TRBD2 (6 bases). Per the germline V gene, CDR1 is MNHEY and CDR2 is SVGAGI. V lost 2 bases and J lost 3, with 11 bases in between. This CDR3 is 15 amino acids long. The DNA of the CDR3 is TGTGCCAGCAGTTACGACGGGACTCGCTACAATGAGCAGTTCTTC. This codes for CASSYDGTRYNEQFF.